Below, one T cell receptor beta chain is given with its context. Its specificity is not known. The CDR3 end falls 3 residues outside the read, so it is completed with the germline J gene. These data originate in a study of T cells in women clearing cervical HPV infection. Study information: Controls gave blood once infection was undetectable; cases at lesion identification.

The CDR3 length is 14 residues. The V and J ends lost 3 bases and 3 bases respectively, with 12 bases between them. Looked up from germline, CDR1 is DFQATT and CDR2 is SNEGSKA (reference sequence). The table came from immunoSEQ multiplex PCR; TCRdb's copy has only in-frame clones and leaves some out. This table lists tens of thousands of clones. Whole-study findings and limits: Combining TCR richness with V gene abundances gave approximately 0.8 AUC. CIN3+ cases had significantly higher TCR richness than controls; evenness did not differ.

V gene TRBV20-1 combines with J gene TRBJ2-1; perhaps TRBD1 as D (5 bases). This sequence was found in a woman aged 18 to 75 with a cervical HPV16 infection that either progressed to CIN3+ or cleared (not recorded which). The sample consisted of blood buffy coat. The CDR3 bases that were read are TGCAGTGCTAGTAGTAACAGGCACTACAATGAG. It encodes CSASSNRHYNE. In full, the CDR3 is CSASSNRHYNEQFF.